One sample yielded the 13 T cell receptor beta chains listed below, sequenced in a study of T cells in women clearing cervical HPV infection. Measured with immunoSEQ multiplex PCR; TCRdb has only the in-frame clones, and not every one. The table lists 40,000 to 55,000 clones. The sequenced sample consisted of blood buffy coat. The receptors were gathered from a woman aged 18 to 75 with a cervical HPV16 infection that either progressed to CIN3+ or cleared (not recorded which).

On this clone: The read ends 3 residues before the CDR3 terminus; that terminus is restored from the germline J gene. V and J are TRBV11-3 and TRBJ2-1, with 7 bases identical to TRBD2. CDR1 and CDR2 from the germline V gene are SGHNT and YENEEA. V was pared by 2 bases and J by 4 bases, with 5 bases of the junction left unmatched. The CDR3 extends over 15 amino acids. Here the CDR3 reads CASSLSSGDYNEQFF. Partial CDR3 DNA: TGTGCCAGCAGCTTAAGCAGCGGGGATTACAATGAG.

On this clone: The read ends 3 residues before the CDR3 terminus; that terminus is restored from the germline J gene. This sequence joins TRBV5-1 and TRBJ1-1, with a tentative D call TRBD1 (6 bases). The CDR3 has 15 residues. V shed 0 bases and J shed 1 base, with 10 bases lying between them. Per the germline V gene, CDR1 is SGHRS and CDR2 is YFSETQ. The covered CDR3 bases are TGCGCCAGCAGCTTGGGCGGGGGGCGGAACACTGAA. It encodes CASSLGGGRNTE. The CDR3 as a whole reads CASSLGGGRNTEAFF.

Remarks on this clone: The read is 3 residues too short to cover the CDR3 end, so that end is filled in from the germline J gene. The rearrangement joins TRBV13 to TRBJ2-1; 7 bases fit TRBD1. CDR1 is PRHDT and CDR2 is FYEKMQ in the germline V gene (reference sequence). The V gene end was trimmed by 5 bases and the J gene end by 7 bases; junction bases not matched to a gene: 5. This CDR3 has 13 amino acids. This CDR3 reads CASSETGWNEQFF. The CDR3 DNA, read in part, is TGTGCCAGCAGCGAGACAGGGTGGAATGAG.

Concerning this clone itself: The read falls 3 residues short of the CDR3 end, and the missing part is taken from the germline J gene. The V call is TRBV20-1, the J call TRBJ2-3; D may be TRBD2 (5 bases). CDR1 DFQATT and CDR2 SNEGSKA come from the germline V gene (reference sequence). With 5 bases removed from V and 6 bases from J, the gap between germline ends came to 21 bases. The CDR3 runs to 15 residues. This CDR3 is CSASEIRRGPDTQYF. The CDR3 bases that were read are TGCAGTGCTTCCGAGATAAGGCGAGGGCCCGATACG.

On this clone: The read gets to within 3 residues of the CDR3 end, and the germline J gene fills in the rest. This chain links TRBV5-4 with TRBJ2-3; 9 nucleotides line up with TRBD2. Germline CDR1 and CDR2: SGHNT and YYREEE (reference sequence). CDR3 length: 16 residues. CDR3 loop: CASSLAAAGGQETQYF. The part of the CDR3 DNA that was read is TGTGCCAGCAGCTTGGCCGCAGCGGGGGGCCAAGAGACG.

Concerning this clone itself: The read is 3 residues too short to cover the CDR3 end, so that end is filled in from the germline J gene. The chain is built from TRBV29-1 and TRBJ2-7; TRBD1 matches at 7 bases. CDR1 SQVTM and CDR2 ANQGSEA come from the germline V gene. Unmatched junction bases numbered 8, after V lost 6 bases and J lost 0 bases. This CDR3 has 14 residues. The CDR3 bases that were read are TGCAGCGTACTTGCCGGGACAGCCTCCTACGAG. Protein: CSVLAGTASYE. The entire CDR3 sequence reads CSVLAGTASYEQYF.

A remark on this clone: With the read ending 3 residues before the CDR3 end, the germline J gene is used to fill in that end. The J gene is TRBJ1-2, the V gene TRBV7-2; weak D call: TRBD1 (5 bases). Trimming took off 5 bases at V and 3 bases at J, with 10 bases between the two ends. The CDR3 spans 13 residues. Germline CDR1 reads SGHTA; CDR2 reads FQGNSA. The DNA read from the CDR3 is TGTGCCAGCAGCCATCGACAGTACTATGGC. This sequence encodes CASSHRQYYG. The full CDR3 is CASSHRQYYGYTF. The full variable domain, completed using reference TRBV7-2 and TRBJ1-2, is GAGVSQSPSNKVTEKGKDVELRCDPISGHTALYWYRQSLGQGLEFLIYFQGNSAPDKSGLPSDRFSAERTGGSVSTLTIQRTQQEDSAVYLCASSHRQYYGYTFGSGTRLTVV.

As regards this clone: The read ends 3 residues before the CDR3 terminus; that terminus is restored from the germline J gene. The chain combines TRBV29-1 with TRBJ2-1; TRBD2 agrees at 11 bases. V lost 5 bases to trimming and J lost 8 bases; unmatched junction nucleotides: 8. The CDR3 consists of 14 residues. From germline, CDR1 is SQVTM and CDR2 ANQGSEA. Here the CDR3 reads CSVILAGAADEQFF. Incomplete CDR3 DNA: TGCAGCGTTATACTAGCGGGAGCGGCGGATGAG.

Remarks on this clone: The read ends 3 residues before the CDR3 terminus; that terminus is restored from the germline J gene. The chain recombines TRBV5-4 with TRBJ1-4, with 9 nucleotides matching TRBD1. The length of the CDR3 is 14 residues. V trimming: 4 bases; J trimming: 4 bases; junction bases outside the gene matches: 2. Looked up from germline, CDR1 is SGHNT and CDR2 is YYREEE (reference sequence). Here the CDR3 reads CASSRDRDNEKLFF. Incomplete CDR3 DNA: TGTGCCAGCAGCCGGGACAGGGATAATGAAAAA.

CDR3 DNA, as far as it was read: TGCAGTGCTGACAAACTAGCGCCAGGGGCAGATACG. Translating gives CSADKLAPGADT. The CDR3 in full is CSADKLAPGADTQYF. The rearrangement uses TRBV20-1 and TRBJ2-3; TRBD2 might be the D (7 bases). From the germline J gene comes the end of the CDR3, since the read stops 3 residues before it. The CDR3 is 15 residues long. Trimming shortened V by 5 bases and J by 4 bases, and 19 bases separated the two germline ends. The germline CDR1 and CDR2 sequences are DFQATT and SNEGSKA (reference sequence).

The DNA read from the CDR3 is TGTGCCAGCAGCCCCACGGGACAGGGGAACTATGGC. It is translated as CASSPTGQGNYG. The whole CDR3 is CASSPTGQGNYGYTF. The genes are TRBV5-4 and TRBJ1-2, with TRBD1 identical over 10 bases. The DNA ends 3 residues before the CDR3 does, and the rest of the CDR3 is filled in from the germline J gene. Trimming cost V 4 bases and J 2 bases; bases outside gene matches: 5. The CDR3 covers 15 residues. Germline V gene sequence: CDR1 SGHNT, CDR2 YYREEE (reference sequence).

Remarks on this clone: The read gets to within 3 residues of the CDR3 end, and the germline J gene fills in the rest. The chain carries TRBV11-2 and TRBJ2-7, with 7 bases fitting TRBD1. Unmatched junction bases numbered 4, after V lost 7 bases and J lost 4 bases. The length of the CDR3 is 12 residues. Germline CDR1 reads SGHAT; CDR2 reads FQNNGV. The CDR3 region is CASTGGEYEQYF. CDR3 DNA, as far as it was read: TGTGCCAGCACAGGGGGAGAATACGAG.

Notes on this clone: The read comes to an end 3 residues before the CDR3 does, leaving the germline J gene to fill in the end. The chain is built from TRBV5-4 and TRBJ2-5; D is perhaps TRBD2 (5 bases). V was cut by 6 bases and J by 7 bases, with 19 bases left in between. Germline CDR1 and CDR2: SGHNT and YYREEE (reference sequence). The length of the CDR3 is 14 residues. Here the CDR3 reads CASTQDLRPGTQYF. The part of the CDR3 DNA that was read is TGTGCCAGCACCCAGGACTTACGGCCGGGGACC.